The 14 T cell receptor beta chains listed next were all sequenced from one sample in a study of molecular identifiers for immune sequencing clone quantification. TCRdb independently ran MiXCR on the PCR reads; one entry per CDR3 protein. The data show some 650,000 distinct CDR3 sequences, about 20% seen once. Sequencing was done on a sample of naive CD8+ T cells from blood, with Jurkat cell RNA spiked in. Documented subset: FACS-sorted CD8+CD4-CCR7+CD45RA+ naive T cells. These receptors all stem from a human donor in good health. Some libraries in this study had Jurkat cell RNA spiked in.

The chain employs TRBV24-1 and TRBJ2-3, with D maybe TRBD2 (5 bases). Trimming left V 3 bases short and J 5 bases short, with 20 bases between. The germline V gene has CDR1 KGHDR and CDR2 SFDVKD. The CDR3 spans 17 residues. CDR3 amino acids: CATSDPRAAPDGDTQYF. DNA of the CDR3: TGTGCCACCAGTGATCCGAGGGCGGCCCCGGATGGAGATACGCAGTATTTT.

The table lists this clonotype with many counts. This sequence joins TRBV11-2 and TRBJ1-5; possibly TRBD1 for D (6 bases). V shed 2 bases and J shed 7 bases, with 12 bases lying between them. Per the germline V gene, CDR1 is SGHAT and CDR2 is FQNNGV. This CDR3 region has 14 residues. The CDR3 sequence: CASSLQGFGQPQHF. In DNA, the CDR3 is TGTGCCAGCAGCTTACAGGGGTTCGGACAGCCCCAGCATTTT.

The chain carries TRBV12-3 or TRBV12-4 and TRBJ1-1, with 10 nucleotides matching TRBD1. The CDR3 extends over 16 amino acids. With 8 bases clipped from V and 1 base from J, the junction kept 10 bases outside the gene matches. The CDR3: CASGATGTGANTEAFF. The CDR3 DNA follows: TGTGCCAGCGGTGCAACCGGGACAGGGGCGAACACTGAAGCTTTCTTT.

In this sample, this clonotype turned up many times. This rearrangement joins TRBV29-1 to TRBJ2-3; possible D gene TRBD1, 6 bases. This CDR3 has 12 residues. Trimming shortened V by 3 bases and J by 3 bases, and 7 bases separated the two germline ends. Germline CDR1 is SQVTM and CDR2 is ANQGSEA. CDR3 sequence: CSVDQGTDTQYF. CDR3 sequence (DNA): TGCAGCGTTGACCAGGGGACAGATACGCAGTATTTT.

This clonotype came up a few times. The chain is built from TRBV18 and TRBJ2-3; maybe TRBD2 (5 bases). Per the germline V gene, CDR1 is KGHSH and CDR2 is LQKENI. The germline V and J ends were trimmed by 7 bases and 7 bases, with 18 bases remaining between them. CDR3 size: 14 residues. In nucleotides, the CDR3 is TGTGCCAGCTTTTTCACGGGGAGCACTAATACGCAGTATTTT. Encoded protein: CASFFTGSTNTQYF.

Concerning this clonotype: A much larger clone differs by one base, so this may be a read error. The CDR3 nucleotides are TGTGCCAGCAGTTTACCGTCCAGGGGGCAGAGCACCATATATTTT. Protein: CASSLPSRGQSTIYF. V usage is TRBV27 and J usage is TRBJ1-3; TRBD1 matches 8 bases. Germline V CDR1 and CDR2: MNHEY, SMNVEV (reference sequence). Trimming cost V 2 bases and J 9 bases; bases outside gene matches: 9. The CDR3 totals 15 residues.

In its sample, this clonotype was seen many times. V and J are TRBV13 and TRBJ1-1, with 10 bases aligning to TRBD1. The V and J ends lost 0 bases and 7 bases, in that order; junction bases with no gene match: 8. The length of the CDR3 is 16 residues. Germline loops: CDR1 PRHDT, CDR2 FYEKMQ (reference sequence). CDR3 in DNA: TGTGCCAGCAGCTTAGGCGCGGGACAGGGGTACGGTGAAGCTTTCTTT. This gives the protein CASSLGAGQGYGEAFF.

This clonotype was observed a handful of times. The rearrangement links TRBV27 to TRBJ2-7; perhaps TRBD2 as D (7 bases). Germline CDR1 is MNHEY and CDR2 is SMNVEV (reference sequence). Trimming removed 7 bases from V and 7 bases from J, with 20 bases in between. This CDR3 region has 14 residues. CDR3 nucleotides: TGTGCCAGCACCGGGCCGGGGGGCCCGCGGGAGCAGTACTTC. Residues: CASTGPGGPREQYF.

This clonotype has a handful of counts. The chain uses TRBV10-1 and TRBJ2-2; 7 bases line up with TRBD1. Losses at the gene ends were 3 bases for V and 1 base for J; bases not matched to a gene: 5. The germline CDR1 and CDR2 sequences are WNHNN and SYGVQD (reference sequence). The CDR3 spans 16 residues. CDR3 loop: CASSETGQVNTGELFF. The CDR3, as DNA: TGCGCCAGCAGTGAAACCGGACAGGTGAACACCGGGGAGCTGTTTTTT.

This clonotype was observed at least ten times. V and J are TRBV7-2 and TRBJ2-7; tentatively, D is TRBD1 or TRBD2 (6 bases each). Trimming stripped 0 bases from V and 5 bases from J, with 11 bases between. Germline V lookup: CDR1 SGHTA, CDR2 FQGNSA. This CDR3 is 14 amino acids long. This chain's CDR3 is CASSLARGGHEQYF. The CDR3 nucleotides read TGTGCCAGCAGCTTAGCCCGAGGGGGGCACGAGCAGTACTTC.

The V and J genes are TRBV9 and TRBJ2-7, with unresolved D. CDR1 is SGDLS, CDR2 YYNGEE, per germline. V gave up 2 bases and J gave up 7 bases, with 16 bases separating them. This CDR3 contains 14 residues. The CDR3 region is CASSVGTTSREQYF. Here the CDR3 DNA reads TGTGCCAGCAGCGTCGGAACAACGAGCCGGGAGCAGTACTTC.

This clonotype came up many times. CDR3 region: CASSQGWDQPQHF. The CDR3 DNA reads as TGTGCCAGCAGCCAAGGATGGGATCAGCCCCAGCATTTT. The J gene is TRBJ1-5, the V gene TRBV3-1; D is unclear. V shed 1 base and J shed 5 bases, with 6 bases lying between them. CDR1 and CDR2 from the germline V gene are LGHDT and YNNKEL (reference sequence). CDR3 length: 13 amino acids.

In its sample, this clonotype was seen many times. The V and J genes are TRBV30 and TRBJ2-7; D assignment may be TRBD1 or TRBD2 (5 bases each). Germline V gives CDR1 GTSNPN, CDR2 SVGIG (reference sequence). Trimming removed 3 bases from V and 6 bases from J, with 12 bases in between. There are 12 residues in the CDR3. The CDR3 reads CAWSPFGGEQYF. CDR3 in DNA: TGTGCCTGGAGCCCTTTTGGGGGCGAGCAGTACTTC.

This clonotype was recorded many times. The chain has TRBV12-3 or TRBV12-4 and TRBJ1-1, with D uncertain. The V end lost 3 bases, the J end lost 7 bases, and 12 bases lay between the germline ends. CDR3 size: 13 residues. In DNA form, the CDR3 reads TGTGCCAGCAGTTTCGAACAGTTTTTTGAAGCTTTCTTT. It translates to CASSFEQFFEAFF.